Listed here are 5 T cell receptor beta chains from one sample, sequenced in a study of T-cell reconstitution after alpha-beta-depleted transplantation in children. Unique molecular identifiers tagged the TCRbeta library. TCRdb re-derived calls from the PCR reads in MiXCR, one entry per CDR3 protein. The sample consists of roughly 400,000 distinct CDR3 sequences, over 40% of them appearing once. The specimen comprised PBMCs, sampled before TCRalphabeta/CD19-depleted stem cell transplant. The receptors stem from a girl under 10 years old with aplastic anemia, due to receive a stem cell transplant.

This chain uses TRBV2 with TRBJ1-4; 7 bases align to TRBD1. This CDR3 contains 13 residues. Germline CDR1 and CDR2: SNHLY and FYNNEI. The V segment lost 6 bases and the J segment 5 bases; nucleotides outside the gene matches: 3. The CDR3 region has the DNA TGTGCCAGCAGGGGACAGCCGAATGAAAAACTGTTTTTT. As protein: CASRGQPNEKLFF.

This clonotype was recorded at least ten times. This chain links TRBV7-8 with TRBJ2-1; D is perhaps TRBD2 (5 bases). The CDR3 covers 15 residues. Germline V gene data show CDR1 as SGHVS and CDR2 as FQNEAQ. Trimming removed 6 bases from V and 2 bases from J, with 14 bases in between. As DNA, the CDR3 is TGTGCCAGCAGTGTAGCGCTAAACCCCTACAATGAGCAGTTCTTC. Residues: CASSVALNPYNEQFF. The variable domain in full, with the rest retrieved from reference TRBV7-8 and TRBJ2-1, is GAGVSQSPRYKVAKRGQDVALRCDPISGHVSLFWYQQALGQGPEFLTYFQNEAQLDKSGLPSDRFFAERPEGSVSTLKIQRTQQEDSAVYLCASSVALNPYNEQFFGPGTRLTVL.

This clonotype was detected ten times or more. The V and J genes are TRBV12-3 or TRBV12-4 and TRBJ2-1; TRBD1 aligns across 8 bases. The CDR3 is 17 amino acids. J was trimmed by 1 base and V by 4 bases; bases with no gene match: 9. The CDR3 protein is CASSSPARDRSYNEQFF. DNA for the CDR3: TGTGCCAGCAGTTCCCCCGCCCGGGACAGGTCCTACAATGAGCAGTTCTTC.

The gene calls are TRBV7-9 and TRBJ2-5; TRBD1 agrees at 7 bases. From germline, CDR1 is SEHNR and CDR2 FQNEAQ (reference sequence). V lost 4 bases, J lost 3 bases, and 5 bases stayed unmatched. This CDR3 is built from 14 residues. CDR3 sequence: CASSSTGNEETQYF. The CDR3 DNA reads TGTGCCAGCAGCTCGACAGGGAACGAAGAGACCCAGTACTTC.

The chain's CDR3 is CASSLGGLGANVLTF. CDR3 nucleotides: TGTGCCAGCAGCTTAGGGGGATTGGGGGCCAACGTCCTGACTTTC. The rearrangement uses TRBV7-9 and TRBJ2-6; unclear D gene. The CDR3 extends over 15 amino acids. CDR1 and CDR2 (germline): SEHNR, FQNEAQ (reference sequence). V lost 1 base, J lost 4 bases, and 8 bases lay in between.